This T cell receptor beta chain is drawn from a study of shared clonotypes between healthy human individuals. Overall study: Three plates each covered CD4 naive and memory; CD8 naive two, CD8 memory one. Study observations and caveats: A reduction in generation probabilities was seen for non-shared clonotypes relative to those shared by all four donors. Sorted-subset sequencing, rarefaction showed, was incomplete despite large depth.

Remarks on this clone: Its target is unknown.

Germline V gene lookup returns CDR1 SNHLY and CDR2 FYNNEI. The CDR3 length is 15 residues. Germline trimming cut 7 bases from V and 3 bases from J; bases unmatched to any gene: 5. Subsets obtained from CD4+ cells comprised CD45RA+ naive and CD45RA-negative memory cells. Data came from immunoSEQ multiplex PCR; TCRdb stores just in-frame clones and leaves some out. This sample has 2,500,000 or so clones, with more than 80% found just once. The receptor was derived from a man between 18 and 29 years old in good health. The V gene is TRBV2, the J gene TRBJ2-2, with 10 bases identical to TRBD1. Sequencing was performed on naive CD4+ T cells sorted from blood. Specified subset: CD45RA+ positively selected. CDR3 DNA: TGTGCCAGCACGTCCGGGACAGGGGACACCGGGGAGCTGTTTTTT. Amino acid sequence: CASTSGTGDTGELFF.